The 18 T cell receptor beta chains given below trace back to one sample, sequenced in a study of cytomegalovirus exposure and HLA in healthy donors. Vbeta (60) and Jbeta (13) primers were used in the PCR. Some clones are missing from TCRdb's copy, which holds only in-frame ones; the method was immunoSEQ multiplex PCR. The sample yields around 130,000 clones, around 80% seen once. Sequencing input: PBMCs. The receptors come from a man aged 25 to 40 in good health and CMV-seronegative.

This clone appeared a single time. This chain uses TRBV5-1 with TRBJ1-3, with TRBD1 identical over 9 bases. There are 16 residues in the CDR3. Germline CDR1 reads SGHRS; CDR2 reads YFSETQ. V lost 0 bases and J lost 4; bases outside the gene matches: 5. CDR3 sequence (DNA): TGCGCCAGCAGCTTGGCCGGGACAGGGTACGGAAACACCATATATTTT. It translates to CASSLAGTGYGNTIYF. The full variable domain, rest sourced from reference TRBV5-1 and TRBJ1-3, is KAGVTQTPRYLIKTRGQQVTLSCSPISGHRSVSWYQQTPGQGLQFLFEYFSETQRNKGNFPGRFSGRQFSNSRSEMNVSTLELGDSALYLCASSLAGTGYGNTIYFGEGSWLTVV.

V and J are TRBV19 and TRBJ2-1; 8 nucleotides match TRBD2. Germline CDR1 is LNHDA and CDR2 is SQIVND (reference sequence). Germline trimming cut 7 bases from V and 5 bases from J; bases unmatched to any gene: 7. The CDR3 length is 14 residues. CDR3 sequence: CASKLERENNEQFF. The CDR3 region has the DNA TGTGCCAGTAAGTTGGAGCGGGAGAACAATGAGCAGTTCTTC.

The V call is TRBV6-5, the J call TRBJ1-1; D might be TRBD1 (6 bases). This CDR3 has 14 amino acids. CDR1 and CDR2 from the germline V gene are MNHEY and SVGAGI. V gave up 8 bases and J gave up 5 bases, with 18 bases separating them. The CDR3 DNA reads TGTGCCAGCGGCCGTGGGGGGGCGTCAACTGAAGCTTTCTTT. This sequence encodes CASGRGGASTEAFF.

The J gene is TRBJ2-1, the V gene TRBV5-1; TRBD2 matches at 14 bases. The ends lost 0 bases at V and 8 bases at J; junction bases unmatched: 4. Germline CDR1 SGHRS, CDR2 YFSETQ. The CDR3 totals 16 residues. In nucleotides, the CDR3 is TGCGCCAGCAGCTTGGGAGGGACTAGCGGGAGCCATGAGCAGTTCTTC. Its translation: CASSLGGTSGSHEQFF.

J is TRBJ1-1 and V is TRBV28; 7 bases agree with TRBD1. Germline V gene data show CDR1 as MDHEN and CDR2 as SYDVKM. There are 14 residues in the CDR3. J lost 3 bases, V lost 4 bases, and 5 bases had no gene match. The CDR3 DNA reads TGTGCCAGCAGTTACTCGAGGGGGCACACTGAAGCTTTCTTT. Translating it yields CASSYSRGHTEAFF.

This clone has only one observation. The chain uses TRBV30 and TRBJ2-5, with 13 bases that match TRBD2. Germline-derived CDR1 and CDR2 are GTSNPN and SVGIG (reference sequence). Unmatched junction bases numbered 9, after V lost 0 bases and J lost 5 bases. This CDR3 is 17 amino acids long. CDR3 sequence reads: CAWSVWTSGSIGETQYF. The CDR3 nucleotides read TGTGCCTGGAGTGTATGGACTAGCGGGAGTATAGGGGAGACCCAGTACTTC.

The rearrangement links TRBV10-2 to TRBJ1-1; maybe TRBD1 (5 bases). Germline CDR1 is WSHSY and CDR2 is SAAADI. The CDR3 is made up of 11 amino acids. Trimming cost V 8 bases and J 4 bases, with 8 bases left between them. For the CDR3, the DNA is TGCGCCAGCGTCCAGGGCACTGAAGCTTTCTTT. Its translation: CASVQGTEAFF.

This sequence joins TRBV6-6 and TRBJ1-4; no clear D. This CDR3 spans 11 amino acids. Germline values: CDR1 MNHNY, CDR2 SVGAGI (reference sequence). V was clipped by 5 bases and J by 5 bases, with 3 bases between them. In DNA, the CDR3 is TGTGCCAGCAGTCAGAATGAAAAACTGTTTTTT. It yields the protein CASSQNEKLFF.

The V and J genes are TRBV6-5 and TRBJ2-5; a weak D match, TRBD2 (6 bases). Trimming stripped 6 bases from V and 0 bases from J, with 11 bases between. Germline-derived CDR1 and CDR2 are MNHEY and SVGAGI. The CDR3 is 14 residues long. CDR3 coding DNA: TGTGCCAGCAGACTCCGGGACTACCAAGAGACCCAGTACTTC. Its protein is CASRLRDYQETQYF.

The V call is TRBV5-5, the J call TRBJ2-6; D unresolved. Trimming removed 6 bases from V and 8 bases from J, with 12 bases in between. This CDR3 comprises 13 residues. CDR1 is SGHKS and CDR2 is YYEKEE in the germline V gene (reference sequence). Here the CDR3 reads CASNLIGPNVLTF. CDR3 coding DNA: TGTGCCAGCAATCTAATCGGTCCCAACGTCCTGACTTTC.

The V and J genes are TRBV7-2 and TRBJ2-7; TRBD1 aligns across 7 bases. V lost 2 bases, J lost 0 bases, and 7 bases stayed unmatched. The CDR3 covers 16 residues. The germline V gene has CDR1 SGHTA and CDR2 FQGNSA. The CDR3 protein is CASSLIGTASSYEQYF. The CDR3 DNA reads TGTGCCAGCAGCTTAATAGGGACAGCGAGCTCCTACGAGCAGTACTTC.

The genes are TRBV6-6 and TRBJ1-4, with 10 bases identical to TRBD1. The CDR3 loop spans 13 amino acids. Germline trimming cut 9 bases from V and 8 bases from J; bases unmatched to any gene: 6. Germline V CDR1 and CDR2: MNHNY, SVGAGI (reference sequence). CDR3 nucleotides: TGTGCCAGTAGACAGGGGGCGATAGAAAAACTGTTTTTT. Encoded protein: CASRQGAIEKLFF.

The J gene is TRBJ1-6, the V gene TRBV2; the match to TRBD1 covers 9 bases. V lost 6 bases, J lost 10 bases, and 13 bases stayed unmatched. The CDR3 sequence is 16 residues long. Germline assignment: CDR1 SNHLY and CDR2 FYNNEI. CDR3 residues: CASSPTPTGGHSPLHF. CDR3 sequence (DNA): TGTGCCAGCAGCCCAACCCCGACAGGGGGGCACTCACCCCTCCACTTT.

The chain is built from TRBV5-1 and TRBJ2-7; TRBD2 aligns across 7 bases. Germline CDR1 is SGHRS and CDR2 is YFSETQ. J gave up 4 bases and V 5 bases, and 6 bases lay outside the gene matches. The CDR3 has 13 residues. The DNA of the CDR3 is TGCGCCAGCAGTGGGGGAGGGTCGTACGAGCAGTACTTC. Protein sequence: CASSGGGSYEQYF.

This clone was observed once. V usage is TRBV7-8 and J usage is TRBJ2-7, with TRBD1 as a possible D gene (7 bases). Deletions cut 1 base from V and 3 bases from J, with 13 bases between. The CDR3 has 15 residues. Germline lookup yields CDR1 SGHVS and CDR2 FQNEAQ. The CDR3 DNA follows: TGTGCCAGCAGCTTAGTTGGGCAGGGGGGCTACGAGCAGTACTTC. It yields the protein CASSLVGQGGYEQYF.

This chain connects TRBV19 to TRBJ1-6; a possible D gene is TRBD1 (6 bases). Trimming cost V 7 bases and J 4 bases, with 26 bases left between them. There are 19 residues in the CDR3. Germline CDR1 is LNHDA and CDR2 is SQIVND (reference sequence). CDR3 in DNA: TGTGCCAGTACCAGCGGGCGGGGGCGTGGGTCCCCATATAATTCACCCCTCCACTTT. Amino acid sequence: CASTSGRGRGSPYNSPLHF.

This chain's CDR3 is CASSPLGASGGYTF. CDR3 coding DNA: TGTGCCAGCAGCCCACTCGGCGCATCAGGTGGCTACACCTTC. The chain employs TRBV6-5 and TRBJ1-2; D gene ambiguous. V was clipped by 6 bases and J by 7 bases, with 18 bases between them. The CDR3 is 14 residues long. Germline V gives CDR1 MNHEY, CDR2 SVGAGI.

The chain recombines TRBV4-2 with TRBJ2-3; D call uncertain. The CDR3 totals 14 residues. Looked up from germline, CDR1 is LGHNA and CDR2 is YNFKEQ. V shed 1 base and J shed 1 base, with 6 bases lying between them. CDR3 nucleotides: TGTGCCAGCAGCCAAGCCCCCGGCACAGATACGCAGTATTTT. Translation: CASSQAPGTDTQYF.